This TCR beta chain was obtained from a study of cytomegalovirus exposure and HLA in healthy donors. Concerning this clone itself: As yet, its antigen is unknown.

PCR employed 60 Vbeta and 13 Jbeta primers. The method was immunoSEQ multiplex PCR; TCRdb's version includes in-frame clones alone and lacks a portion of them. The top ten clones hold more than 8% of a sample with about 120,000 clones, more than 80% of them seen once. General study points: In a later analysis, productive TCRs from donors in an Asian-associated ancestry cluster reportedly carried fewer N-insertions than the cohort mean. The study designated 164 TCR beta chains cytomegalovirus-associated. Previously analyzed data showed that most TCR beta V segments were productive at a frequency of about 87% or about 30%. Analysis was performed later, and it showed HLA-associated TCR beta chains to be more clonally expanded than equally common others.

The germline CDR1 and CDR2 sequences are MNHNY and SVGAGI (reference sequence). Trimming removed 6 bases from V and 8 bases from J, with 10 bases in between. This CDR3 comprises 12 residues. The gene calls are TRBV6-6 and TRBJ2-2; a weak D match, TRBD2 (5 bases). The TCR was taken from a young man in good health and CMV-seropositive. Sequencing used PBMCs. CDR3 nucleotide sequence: TGTGCCAGCAGGCCCCCGGGGGGGGAGCTGTTTTTT. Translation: CASRPPGGELFF.